This T cell receptor beta chain was sequenced for a study of regulatory T cells in long-lasting Graves disease. Time point: newly diagnosed GD, antithyroid drugs for less than 3 months. Extracted PBMC RNA gave rise to the TCR library. Germline CDR1 LGHDT, CDR2 YNNKEL (reference sequence). V lost 1 base to trimming and J lost 7 bases; unmatched junction nucleotides: 6. The CDR3 extends over 14 amino acids. Libraries of TCR beta came from iRepertoire HTBI primers plus Arm-PCR of CDR3 regions. TCRdb reprocessed the multiplex PCR reads via MiXCR and lists one record per CDR3 protein. The top ten hold about 25% of the sample, which has roughly 560,000 distinct CDR3 sequences, roughly 16% seen once. This clonotype was detected many times. The same data also contributed to another study, on T cells in Graves' hyperthyroidism and ophthalmopathy. That source reports: Stable hyperthyroidism was told apart from ophthalmopathy by a model built on 13 V-J features.

J is TRBJ1-2 and V is TRBV3-1; 7 positions match TRBD1. This sequence originates from a woman aged 35 to 59 with Graves disease. This material consisted of peripheral blood mononuclear cells (PBMCs), taken at new diagnosis, from a patient treated with antithyroid drugs. CDR3 in amino acids: CASSQVAQGSGYTF. The DNA of the CDR3 is TGTGCCAGCAGCCAAGTAGCACAGGGGTCTGGCTACACCTTC. Based on the CDR3 plus reference TRBV3-1 and TRBJ1-2, the full variable domain is DTAVSQTPKYLVTQMGNDKSIKCEQNLGHDTMYWYKQDSKKFLKIMFSYNNKELIINETVPNRFSPKSPDKAHLNLHINSLELGDSAVYFCASSQVAQGSGYTFGSGTRLTVV.